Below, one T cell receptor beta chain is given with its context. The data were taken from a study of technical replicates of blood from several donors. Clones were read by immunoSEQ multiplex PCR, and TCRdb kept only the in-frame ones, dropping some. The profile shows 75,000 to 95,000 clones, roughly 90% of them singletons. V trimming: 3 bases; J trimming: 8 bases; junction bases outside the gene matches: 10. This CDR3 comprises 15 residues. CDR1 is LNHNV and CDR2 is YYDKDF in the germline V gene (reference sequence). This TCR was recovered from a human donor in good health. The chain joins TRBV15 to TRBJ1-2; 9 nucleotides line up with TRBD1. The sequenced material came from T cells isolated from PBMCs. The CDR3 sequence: CATSRDRGLEYGYTF. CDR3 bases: TGTGCCACCAGCAGGGACAGGGGCCTTGAATACGGCTACACCTTC.